Shown below are 22 T cell receptor beta chains from a single sample sequenced in a study of monozygotic twins with inflammatory bowel disease. With the 5' RACE reads reprocessed, TCRdb shows one record per CDR3 protein and no DNA. The specimen's table records about 160,000 distinct CDR3 sequences. Material: blood. The receptors derive from a human donor with ulcerative colitis or Crohn's disease, or a healthy co-twin of an affected twin (not recorded which).

The J gene is TRBJ1-4, the V gene TRBV6-6; TCRdb calls TRBD1, which cannot be checked without DNA. The CDR3 consists of 14 residues. CDR1 and CDR2 from the germline V gene are MNHNY and SVGAGI (reference sequence). The CDR3 sequence is CASSYPPGQGELFF.

The rearrangement joins TRBV20-1 to TRBJ2-1; the TCRdb D gene call, TRBD2, has no DNA to confirm it. The CDR3 has 14 residues. Germline V gene sequence: CDR1 DFQATT, CDR2 SNEGSKA (reference sequence). The CDR3 loop reads CSAMTPQNYNEQFF.

The V gene is TRBV28, the J gene TRBJ1-1. The CDR3 has 12 amino acids. Germline V CDR1 and CDR2: MDHEN, SYDVKM. The CDR3 region is CASSLEHTEAFF.

J is TRBJ2-6 and V is TRBV7-3. The CDR3 has 15 amino acids. Germline V gene sequence: CDR1 SGHTA, CDR2 FQGTGA. This CDR3 is CASSLDRSGANVLTF.

The V and J genes are TRBV19 and TRBJ1-5. CDR1 and CDR2 from the germline V gene are LNHDA and SQIVND (reference sequence). The CDR3 covers 15 residues. The CDR3 protein is CASSIGQNSNQPQHF.

V usage is TRBV30 and J usage is TRBJ2-1; TCRdb's assignment of TRBD2 cannot be checked, as there is no DNA. Germline lookup yields CDR1 GTSNPN and CDR2 SVGIG (reference sequence). This CDR3 is 16 amino acids long. The CDR3 is CAWSVSGGPHYNEQFF. Drawing the rest from reference TRBV30 and TRBJ2-1, the complete variable domain is SQTIHQWPATLVQPVGSPLSLECTVEGTSNPNLYWYRQAAGRGLQLLFYSVGIGQISSEVPQNLSASRPQDRQFILSSKKLLLSDSGFYLCAWSVSGGPHYNEQFFGPGTRLTVL.

The chain joins TRBV5-4 to TRBJ2-2. The CDR3 is 15 amino acids. The germline CDR1 and CDR2 sequences are SGHNT and YYREEE (reference sequence). CDR3 loop: CASSLGAANTGELFF.

J is TRBJ2-3 and V is TRBV9; the TRBD1 assignment by TCRdb is unverifiable without DNA. The CDR3 consists of 13 residues. Germline V CDR1 and CDR2: SGDLS, YYNGEE. The CDR3 protein is CASSSRLEDAQYF. The full variable domain, in which reference TRBV9 and TRBJ2-3 provide the parts outside the CDR3, is DSGVTQTPKHLITATGQRVTLRCSPRSGDLSVYWYQQSLDQGLQFLIQYYNGEERAKGNILERFSAQQFPDLHSELNLSSLELGDSALYFCASSSRLEDAQYFGPGTRLTVL.

The V call is TRBV15, the J call TRBJ2-3; TCRdb selects TRBD1, and the lack of DNA leaves this call unchecked. The CDR3 extends over 15 amino acids. The germline V gene encodes CDR1 LNHNV and CDR2 YYDKDF (reference sequence). This chain's CDR3 is CATSVRDRFTDTQYF.

The chain recombines TRBV27 with TRBJ2-3; TCRdb reports TRBD2, a call that lacks DNA to check it against. The CDR3 covers 18 residues. Looked up from germline, CDR1 is MNHEY and CDR2 is SMNVEV (reference sequence). CDR3 sequence reads: CASSLSRASRRTTDTQYF.

The chain recombines TRBV18 with TRBJ2-7; the TRBD1 assignment by TCRdb is unverifiable without DNA. Germline V gene sequence: CDR1 KGHSH, CDR2 LQKENI. CDR3 length: 15 residues. This CDR3 is CASSPPGGQPYEQYF.

The chain is built from TRBV4-3 and TRBJ2-3; TCRdb returns TRBD1, unconfirmable since there is no DNA. This CDR3 comprises 22 residues. CDR1 is LGHNA and CDR2 is YSLEER in the germline V gene. CDR3 in amino acids: CASSQNFFPFRAGLGRTDTQYF.

V gene TRBV24-1 combines with J gene TRBJ2-1; TCRdb's assignment of TRBD2 cannot be checked, as there is no DNA. Germline V gene sequence: CDR1 KGHDR, CDR2 SFDVKD. This CDR3 region has 17 residues. The CDR3 loop reads CATSDSRLAGANNEQFF.

The J gene is TRBJ1-6, the V gene TRBV19; TCRdb reports TRBD1, a call that lacks DNA to check it against. Germline lookup yields CDR1 LNHDA and CDR2 SQIVND (reference sequence). This CDR3 is 13 amino acids long. The CDR3 loop is CATTGALNSPLHF.

The V call is TRBV7-7, the J call TRBJ2-5; TCRdb's D call, TRBD2, is unchecked because there is no DNA. In germline, CDR1 is SSHAT, CDR2 FNYEAQ (reference sequence). The CDR3 sequence is 13 residues long. This chain's CDR3 is CAKSRDGQETQYF.

The V call is TRBV7-3, the J call TRBJ2-5; TCRdb reports TRBD1, a call that lacks DNA to check it against. The CDR3 runs to 14 residues. Germline CDR1 SGHTA, CDR2 FQGTGA. CDR3 in amino acids: CASSSPGQEETQYF.

The CDR3 sequence is CASSRGPGANVLTF. V usage is TRBV18 and J usage is TRBJ2-6. This CDR3 contains 14 residues. Germline CDR1 is KGHSH and CDR2 is LQKENI.

V and J are TRBV7-6 and TRBJ1-1; the TRBD1 assignment by TCRdb is unverifiable without DNA. Per the germline V gene, CDR1 is SGHVS and CDR2 is FNYEAQ. The CDR3 is 15 amino acids. The CDR3 loop is CASSPPRGGHFEAFF.

The chain is built from TRBV5-1 and TRBJ1-1. Per the germline V gene, CDR1 is SGHRS and CDR2 is YFSETQ. The CDR3 length is 14 residues. The CDR3 spells CASSLAPQGTEAFF.

The chain employs TRBV6-5 and TRBJ2-5. The CDR3 contains 13 residues. CDR1 MNHEY and CDR2 SVGAGI come from the germline V gene. The CDR3 spells CATKPRAQETQYF.

This chain uses TRBV5-1 with TRBJ2-7; there is no DNA to check the TCRdb D call of TRBD1. CDR1 and CDR2 from the germline V gene are SGHRS and YFSETQ. The CDR3 runs 12 residues. The CDR3 region is CASSTDKYEQYF.

The rearrangement uses TRBV7-9 and TRBJ2-7; the TRBD1 assignment by TCRdb is unverifiable without DNA. This CDR3 contains 16 residues. CDR1 is SEHNR, CDR2 FQNEAQ, per germline (reference sequence). The CDR3 region is CASSGRQGTPSYEQYF.